The clone carrying this T cell receptor beta chain turned up a few times. Antigen unknown. The use of a sample-barcoded 5' primer and a J-beta primer mix characterized a second PCR of 7 to 11 cycles. Each cDNA molecule received a tag from a template-switch adaptor that had 12 random nucleotides. One entry per CDR3 protein, called by TCRdb with MiXCR from the 5' RACE reads. The repertoire holds under 2 million distinct CDR3 sequences, around 36% seen once, with around 11% in the top ten. The germline V and J ends were trimmed by 6 bases and 0 bases, with 15 bases remaining between them. Germline lookup yields CDR1 MNHNY and CDR2 SVGAGI (reference sequence). This CDR3 is 16 amino acids long. These data come from a study of blood T cells in healthy people across ages. Study-level findings and limits: Naive T cell percentage by flow cytometry tracked strongly with beta diversity.

The clonotype comes from a woman aged 25 to 45 in good health. The chain couples TRBV6-6 to TRBJ2-1; D gene ambiguous. The source material was blood. Here the CDR3 DNA reads TGTGCCAGCAGACGTAAGCCGGAAATCTCCTACAATGAGCAGTTCTTC. Its translation is CASRRKPEISYNEQFF.